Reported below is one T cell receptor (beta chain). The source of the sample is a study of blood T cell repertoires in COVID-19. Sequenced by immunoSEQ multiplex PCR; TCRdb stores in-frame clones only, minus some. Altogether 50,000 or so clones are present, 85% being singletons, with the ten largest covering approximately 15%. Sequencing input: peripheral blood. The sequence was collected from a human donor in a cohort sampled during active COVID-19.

CDR3 residues: CSVGTGFNQPQHF. The CDR3 bases are TGCAGCGTTGGAACAGGGTTCAATCAGCCCCAGCATTTT. The J gene is TRBJ1-5, the V gene TRBV29-1, with D perhaps matching TRBD1 (6 bases). Germline V CDR1 and CDR2: SQVTM, ANQGSEA. Trimming removed 4 bases at V and 3 bases at J, with 10 bases between. The CDR3 has 13 amino acids.